One and the same sample provided the 25 T cell receptor beta chains below, sequenced in a study of T cells in Graves' hyperthyroidism and ophthalmopathy. TCR beta CDR3 regions were amplified from RNA transcripts. RT-PCR in the first round (using the HTBI primer set) targeted the TCR CDR3. TCRdb reprocessed the multiplex PCR reads with MiXCR, giving one entry per CDR3 protein. The sample shows fewer than 650,000 distinct CDR3 sequences, 11% to 15% of them seen only once. What was sequenced was blood. Every receptor here comes from a woman in her thirties or forties with Graves' hyperthyroidism.

In its sample, this clonotype was seen a few times. The gene calls are TRBV5-6 and TRBJ2-2, with 8 bases fitting TRBD1. In germline, CDR1 is SGHDT, CDR2 YYEEEE. J gave up 4 bases and V 3 bases, and 14 bases lay outside the gene matches. This CDR3 spans 18 amino acids. CDR3 residues: CASSSLRWTGIGTGELFF. DNA for the CDR3: TGTGCCAGCAGCTCCCTCCGGTGGACAGGGATAGGCACCGGGGAGCTGTTTTTT.

This clonotype showed up many times. The chain is built from TRBV27 and TRBJ2-1; possible D gene TRBD1, 5 bases. Trimming pared 2 bases from V and 0 bases from J, leaving 11 bases between. The CDR3 is 16 residues long. CDR1 and CDR2 (germline): MNHEY, SMNVEV (reference sequence). CDR3 DNA sequence: TGTGCCAGCAGTTTAGACAGCTTTCTCTCCTACAATGAGCAGTTCTTC. As protein: CASSLDSFLSYNEQFF.

The sample holds a few counts of this clonotype. J is TRBJ1-1 and V is TRBV20-1, with 7 bases fitting TRBD1. Unmatched junction bases numbered 6, after V lost 0 bases and J lost 5 bases. CDR1 DFQATT and CDR2 SNEGSKA come from the germline V gene (reference sequence). The CDR3 length is 14 residues. The CDR3 DNA sequence: TGCAGTGCTAGAGAGGCAGGGGGAAAAACTGAAGCTTTCTTT. It yields the protein CSAREAGGKTEAFF.

The V call is TRBV12-3 or TRBV12-4, the J call TRBJ2-2, with D perhaps TRBD2 (6 bases). Trimming took 4 bases from V and 0 from J, leaving 9 bases between them. The CDR3 length is 15 residues. CDR3 nucleotide sequence: TGTGCCAGCAGTTCCTTAGCGGCGAACACCGGGGAGCTGTTTTTT. It yields the protein CASSSLAANTGELFF.

At least ten counts were recorded for this clonotype. J is TRBJ1-2 and V is TRBV12-3 or TRBV12-4; D is ambiguous. CDR3 length equals 13 residues. V lost 9 bases and J 5 bases, leaving 16 bases between the germline ends. CDR3: CASQQTQRYGYTF. The CDR3 nucleotides are TGTGCCAGTCAACAGACTCAACGGTATGGCTACACCTTC.

This clonotype has more than one count but fewer than ten. The rearrangement uses TRBV20-1 and TRBJ2-1; TRBD2 matches at 14 bases. Trimming took 3 bases from V and 7 from J; bases not matched to a gene: 11. The germline V gene encodes CDR1 DFQATT and CDR2 SNEGSKA (reference sequence). The CDR3 covers 17 residues. For the CDR3, the DNA is TGCAGTGCTAGCAACCCGGGACTAGCGGGAGTACTGAATGAGCAGTTCTTC. This sequence encodes CSASNPGLAGVLNEQFF.

This clonotype appeared many times. The chain carries TRBV20-1 and TRBJ2-7; 7 nucleotides line up with TRBD2. CDR3 length equals 12 residues. Germline V gives CDR1 DFQATT, CDR2 SNEGSKA (reference sequence). V gave up 7 bases and J gave up 4 bases; unmatched junction bases: 7. As DNA, the CDR3 is TGCAGTGTGGCGGGGGTCTCGTACGAGCAGTACTTC. Amino acids: CSVAGVSYEQYF.

The chain carries TRBV12-3 or TRBV12-4 and TRBJ2-1, with TRBD2 identical over 11 bases. This CDR3 is built from 14 residues. With 3 bases clipped from V and 9 bases from J, the junction kept 4 bases outside the gene matches. CDR3 DNA sequence: TGTGCCAGCAGTTTTACTAGCGGGAGTTTTGAGCAGTTCTTC. It yields the protein CASSFTSGSFEQFF.

This clonotype was detected only a few times. This sequence joins TRBV28 and TRBJ2-6, with no clear D. Trimming pared 7 bases from V and 1 base from J, leaving 8 bases between. The CDR3 extends over 14 amino acids. CDR1 is MDHEN, CDR2 SYDVKM, per germline. CDR3 residues: CASKFKSGANVLTF. In nucleotides, the CDR3 is TGTGCCAGCAAGTTCAAATCTGGGGCCAACGTCCTGACTTTC.

This clonotype was detected only a few times. The chain employs TRBV4-1 and TRBJ1-3; D perhaps matches TRBD1 (5 bases). The CDR3 length is 16 residues. CDR1 MGHRA and CDR2 YSYEKL come from the germline V gene. Trimming stripped 6 bases from V and 0 bases from J, with 15 bases between. The CDR3 DNA reads as TGCGCCAGCAGTCCGGTGGGACGTAGCTCTGGAAACACCATATATTTT. Residues: CASSPVGRSSGNTIYF.

Many counts were recorded for this clonotype. The chain links TRBV3-1 to TRBJ2-1, with 11 bases that match TRBD1. Trimming removed 6 bases from V and 7 bases from J; junction bases left unmatched: 8. Looked up from germline, CDR1 is LGHDT and CDR2 is YNNKEL (reference sequence). The CDR3 spans 15 residues. The CDR3 coding sequence is TGTGCCAGCAGGCAAACCGGGACAGGGGGTAATGAGCAGTTCTTC. Its protein product is CASRQTGTGGNEQFF.

The gene calls are TRBV28 and TRBJ2-7; TRBD2 matches 9 bases. Germline assignment: CDR1 MDHEN and CDR2 SYDVKM. J gave up 4 bases and V 3 bases, and 10 bases lay outside the gene matches. The CDR3 has 16 amino acids. CDR3 amino acids: CASSLELAGDDYEQYF. CDR3 coding DNA: TGTGCCAGCAGTTTGGAACTAGCGGGTGACGATTACGAGCAGTACTTC.

This clonotype has ten or more counts. The rearrangement links TRBV6-1 to TRBJ2-7, with TRBD1 matching 7 bases. The CDR3 length is 16 residues. V shed 5 bases, J shed 0 bases, and the junction held 10 bases outside the gene matches. The germline V gene has CDR1 MNHNS and CDR2 SASEGT. The CDR3 sequence is CASSQTGTASSYEQYF. For the CDR3, the DNA is TGTGCCAGCAGTCAAACCGGGACAGCGAGCTCCTACGAGCAGTACTTC.

This clonotype was seen just once. A read error may be the cause here, since a much bigger clone is one base away. This chain uses TRBV28 with TRBJ1-6; 10 positions agree with TRBD1. CDR3 length: 16 residues. V lost 5 bases to trimming and J lost 7 bases; unmatched junction nucleotides: 8. The germline V gene has CDR1 MDHEN and CDR2 SYDVKM. CDR3 in DNA: TGTGCCAGCAGTCCCCCCCCGGGACAGGGGAATTCACCCCTCCACTTT. This sequence encodes CASSPPPGQGNSPLHF. Drawing the rest from reference TRBV28 and TRBJ1-6, the complete variable domain is DVKVTQSSRYLVKRTGEKVFLECVQDMDHENMFWYRQDPGLGLRLIYFSYDVKMKEKGDIPEGYSVSREKKERFSLILESASTNQTSMYLCASSPPPGQGNSPLHFGNGTRLTVT.

This clonotype was detected ten times or more. CDR3 in amino acids: CASRSGRSSYNEQFF. As DNA, the CDR3 is TGTGCCAGTAGGAGCGGGAGGAGCTCCTACAATGAGCAGTTCTTC. The chain recombines TRBV19 with TRBJ2-1; 9 bases map to TRBD2. J was trimmed by 0 bases and V by 6 bases; bases with no gene match: 3. This CDR3 region has 15 residues. Germline CDR1 is LNHDA and CDR2 is SQIVND (reference sequence).

On this clonotype: One end of the junction does not line up with germline, which may come from a read error. This chain connects TRBV5-1 to TRBJ2-1; 7 nucleotides agree with TRBD2. This CDR3 region has 14 residues. Germline CDR1 is SGHRS and CDR2 is YFSETQ. The CDR3 DNA follows: TGCGCCAGCAGCTTGGCCGGGGGGAACAATGAGGAGTTCTTC. Translation gives CASSLAGGNNEEFF.

This clonotype was detected many times. The chain combines TRBV12-3 or TRBV12-4 with TRBJ2-1, with D possibly matching TRBD2 (6 bases). Trimming pared 3 bases from V and 4 bases from J, leaving 16 bases between. CDR3 length: 16 residues. CDR3 DNA: TGTGCCAGCAGTTTTGGTGGAGGGAGACAATACAATGAGCAGTTCTTC. Amino acid sequence: CASSFGGGRQYNEQFF.

The CDR3 DNA reads TGTGCTAGTGGTTTTGGCTACGAGCAGTACTTC. This codes for CASGFGYEQYF. The chain links TRBV12-5 to TRBJ2-7; D gene unclear. The V gene's germline CDR1 is LGHNT and CDR2 FRNRAP. Trimming took off 3 bases at V and 3 bases at J, with 3 bases between the two ends. The CDR3 contains 11 residues.

This clonotype was counted many times. The V and J genes are TRBV5-8 and TRBJ2-7; D is undetermined. The germline V gene encodes CDR1 SGHTS and CDR2 YDEGEE. CDR3 size: 14 residues. V was shortened by 0 bases and J by 2 bases, with 9 bases between the two germline ends. The DNA for the CDR3 is TGTGCCAGCAGCTTGGCAGGTACAACCTACGAGCAGTACTTC. This translates into CASSLAGTTYEQYF.

This clonotype was observed many times. CDR3 coding DNA: TGTGCTAGTGGTTTATTTCTAGGGAGGACAGATACGCAGTATTTT. Translation: CASGLFLGRTDTQYF. This chain joins TRBV12-5 and TRBJ2-3; TRBD2 might be the D (6 bases). Trimming took 3 bases from V and 3 from J, leaving 13 bases between them. CDR1 LGHNT and CDR2 FRNRAP come from the germline V gene. This CDR3 contains 15 residues.

This clonotype was counted ten times or more. This sequence joins TRBV20-1 and TRBJ2-1, with 7 nucleotides matching TRBD2. Germline loops: CDR1 DFQATT, CDR2 SNEGSKA (reference sequence). This CDR3 region has 19 residues. V dropped 1 base and J dropped 4; count of bases not matched to a gene: 19. This CDR3 reads CSARALHPRHGGGYNEQFF. The DNA for the CDR3 is TGCAGTGCTAGAGCTCTGCATCCCCGACATGGGGGAGGGTACAATGAGCAGTTCTTC.

This clonotype was counted many times. The chain couples TRBV18 to TRBJ1-3; tentatively, D is TRBD1 (5 bases). The germline CDR1 and CDR2 sequences are KGHSH and LQKENI. The CDR3 runs to 15 residues. Trimming removed 3 bases from V and 0 bases from J, with 9 bases in between. The CDR3 loop is CASSPDRVSGNTIYF. The CDR3 region has the DNA TGTGCCAGCTCACCCGACAGAGTCTCTGGAAACACCATATATTTT.

Many counts were recorded for this clonotype. The chain recombines TRBV6-1 with TRBJ2-5, with unresolved D. V shed 6 bases and J shed 4 bases, with 15 bases lying between them. Per the germline V gene, CDR1 is MNHNS and CDR2 is SASEGT. The CDR3 has 14 residues. The CDR3 is CASRTARPGETQYF. The CDR3 bases are TGTGCCAGCAGGACCGCGCGACCCGGAGAGACCCAGTACTTC.

This clonotype was seen many times. The chain is built from TRBV7-6 and TRBJ2-7; 11 bases line up with TRBD1. Per the germline V gene, CDR1 is SGHVS and CDR2 is FNYEAQ. The CDR3 extends over 18 amino acids. The V gene end was trimmed by 2 bases and the J gene end by 4 bases; junction bases not matched to a gene: 13. CDR3: CASSLIPAFGTGGYEQYF. CDR3 in DNA: TGTGCCAGCAGCTTAATACCAGCCTTTGGGACAGGGGGTTACGAGCAGTACTTC.

In regard to this clonotype: A much larger clone lies one base from this, so it may be a read error. This chain connects TRBV12-3 or TRBV12-4 to TRBJ2-1; 8 bases fit TRBD2. V was pared by 6 bases and J by 0 bases, with 7 bases of the junction left unmatched. The CDR3 contains 16 residues. The CDR3 reads CASSGLATSSYNEQFF. The CDR3 nucleotides are TGTGCCAGCAGCGGACTAGCTACTAGCTCCTACAATGAGCAGTTCTTC.